These 16 T cell receptor beta chains originate from one sample sequenced in a study of T-cell memory formation after mild COVID-19. TCRdb passed the 5' RACE reads through MiXCR, listing each CDR3 protein once. The sample has more than 300,000 distinct CDR3 sequences, around 15% seen once. The sequenced sample consisted of PBMCs or a T cell subset sorted from them (not recorded which). All receptors come from a man between 18 and 29 years old who had mild COVID-19 (a few samples of this study predate the infection). Cell type and time point are not known.

V gene TRBV7-9 combines with J gene TRBJ2-5; 11 nucleotides agree with TRBD1. Germline CDR1 SEHNR, CDR2 FQNEAQ (reference sequence). There are 16 residues in the CDR3. Trimming removed 5 bases from V and 4 bases from J; junction bases left unmatched: 9. CDR3 protein: CASSPADRGRTETQYF. CDR3 coding DNA: TGTGCCAGCAGCCCGGCGGACAGGGGGCGAACAGAGACCCAGTACTTC.

The chain couples TRBV9 to TRBJ2-2, with D perhaps TRBD1 or TRBD2 (6 bases each). This CDR3 comprises 15 residues. In germline, CDR1 is SGDLS, CDR2 YYNGEE. V was shortened by 4 bases and J by 5 bases, with 15 bases between the two germline ends. The CDR3 sequence is CASSRGTHVTGELFF. The CDR3 region has the DNA TGTGCCAGCAGCCGCGGGACACACGTTACCGGGGAGCTGTTTTTT.

The CDR3 DNA is TGTGCCAGCAGCTCACACAGGGGGCCGGTTTCAGATACGCAGTATTTT. Its protein is CASSSHRGPVSDTQYF. The rearrangement links TRBV7-2 to TRBJ2-3; the match to TRBD1 covers 9 bases. With V trimmed by 4 bases and J by 4 bases, 9 bases remained unmatched. This CDR3 has 16 residues. CDR1 is SGHTA and CDR2 is FQGNSA in the germline V gene.

In this sample, this clonotype turned up a few times. This rearrangement joins TRBV20-1 to TRBJ1-2, with no clear D. This CDR3 is 11 amino acids long. The germline gives CDR1 DFQATT, CDR2 SNEGSKA (reference sequence). The V and J ends lost 5 bases and 2 bases respectively, with 6 bases between them. CDR3 coding DNA: TGCAGTGCTCCAGAAAACTATGGCTACACCTTC. Protein: CSAPENYGYTF.

This chain uses TRBV12-3 or TRBV12-4 with TRBJ2-3; 9 bases are a match to TRBD1. The CDR3 length is 14 residues. V was pared by 6 bases and J by 5 bases, with 6 bases of the junction left unmatched. The CDR3 region has the DNA TGTGCCAGCAGGGGACAGGGTTGGGTAGATACGCAGTATTTT. Its protein product is CASRGQGWVDTQYF.

This clonotype was counted at least ten times. The chain has TRBV4-3 and TRBJ2-1; TRBD2 matches 8 bases. CDR1 LGHNA and CDR2 YSLEER come from the germline V gene. CDR3 length: 16 amino acids. Trimming took 4 bases from V and 8 from J; bases not matched to a gene: 13. The CDR3 reads CASSPRVLAGGDEQFF. In nucleotides, the CDR3 is TGCGCCAGCAGCCCCCGTGTCCTAGCGGGTGGGGATGAGCAGTTCTTC.

Many counts were recorded for this clonotype. The J gene is TRBJ2-1, the V gene TRBV6-5; 7 bases fit TRBD1. CDR3 length: 16 residues. Germline V gives CDR1 MNHEY, CDR2 SVGAGI. The ends lost 2 bases at V and 4 bases at J; junction bases unmatched: 8. CDR3 amino acids: CASSYSGQGVYNEQFF. The CDR3 coding sequence is TGTGCCAGCAGTTACAGCGGCCAGGGGGTATACAATGAGCAGTTCTTC.

In nucleotides, the CDR3 is TGTGCCAGCAGCTTGGGCCAGGGGCCGCTATACGAGCAGTACGTC. Encoded protein: CASSLGQGPLYEQYV. The chain employs TRBV11-2 and TRBJ2-7, with D perhaps matching TRBD1 (6 bases). The germline V gene encodes CDR1 SGHAT and CDR2 FQNNGV. CDR3 length: 15 residues. The V end was cut by 3 bases, the J end by 4 bases, with 16 bases between.

The chain couples TRBV4-1 to TRBJ1-2; the match to TRBD1 covers 9 bases. The junction had 8 bases not matched to a gene; V was cut back by 4 bases and J by 5 bases. The CDR3 sequence is 15 residues long. CDR1 is MGHRA and CDR2 is YSYEKL in the germline V gene. In DNA form, the CDR3 reads TGCGCCAGCAGCCGGGAAACACAGGGGGCGTATGGCTACACCTTC. It translates to CASSRETQGAYGYTF.

The chain carries TRBV7-3 and TRBJ2-5; the D call may be TRBD1 or TRBD2 (6 bases each). This CDR3 is built from 14 residues. V lost 5 bases and J 1 base, leaving 11 bases between the germline ends. CDR1 is SGHTA, CDR2 FQGTGA, per germline. The CDR3 nucleotides read TGTGCCAGCAGCCCCGGGGGCGCCCAAGAGACCCAGTACTTC. Translated, it gives CASSPGGAQETQYF.

The V and J genes are TRBV6-2 or TRBV6-3 and TRBJ2-3; D remains unclear. The ends were cut back, 2 bases at V and 4 bases at J, with 22 bases in the middle. Looked up from germline, CDR1 is MNHEY and CDR2 is SVGEGT. The CDR3 extends over 18 amino acids. CDR3 coding DNA: TGTGCCAGCAGTTACATGCCTCCCTCGAGTTCAGCACCAGATACGCAGTATTTT. Translated: CASSYMPPSSSAPDTQYF.

A few counts support this clonotype. CDR3 sequence reads: CASSARQFYEQYF. CDR3 bases: TGTGCCAGCAGTGCGCGACAGTTCTACGAGCAGTACTTC. The genes are TRBV6-1 and TRBJ2-7; D possibly corresponds to TRBD1 (5 bases). CDR3 size: 13 residues. The germline gives CDR1 MNHNS, CDR2 SASEGT. The germline V and J ends were trimmed by 4 bases and 3 bases, with 10 bases remaining between them.

The table lists this clonotype with many counts. The J gene is TRBJ1-2, the V gene TRBV7-2, with D unclear. Deletions cut 4 bases from V and 8 bases from J, with 11 bases between. The germline V gene has CDR1 SGHTA and CDR2 FQGNSA. The CDR3 runs 12 residues. DNA of the CDR3: TGTGCCAGCAGCTCGTACGAGCGAGGCTACACCTTC. Amino acids: CASSSYERGYTF. The full variable domain, completed using reference TRBV7-2 and TRBJ1-2, is GAGVSQSPSNKVTEKGKDVELRCDPISGHTALYWYRQSLGQGLEFLIYFQGNSAPDKSGLPSDRFSAERTGGSVSTLTIQRTQQEDSAVYLCASSSYERGYTFGSGTRLTVV.

This clonotype has just one count. The chain links TRBV3-1 to TRBJ2-1, with D possibly TRBD1 on 6 matching bases. V was pared by 0 bases and J by 15 bases, with 21 bases between. The CDR3 has 15 residues. Germline loops: CDR1 LGHDT, CDR2 YNNKEL (reference sequence). The CDR3 is CASSQDRGGHPDRFF. CDR3 nucleotide sequence: TGTGCCAGCAGCCAAGATCGTGGGGGCCACCCGGATCGGTTCTTC.

The V call is TRBV4-3, the J call TRBJ2-3; D gene uncertain. The V gene's germline CDR1 is LGHNA and CDR2 YSLEER. The length of the CDR3 is 15 residues. Trimming removed 4 bases at V and 0 bases at J, with 11 bases between. The CDR3 sequence is CASSRTSASTDTQYF. The CDR3 bases are TGCGCCAGCAGCCGAACGTCCGCTAGCACAGATACGCAGTATTTT.

This clonotype was seen only a few times. One end of the junction varies from germline; a read error may be responsible. The rearrangement uses TRBV15 and TRBJ1-1; 8 bases match TRBD1. Looked up from germline, CDR1 is LNHNV and CDR2 is YYDKDF (reference sequence). This CDR3 spans 15 amino acids. The CDR3 here is CATSKQGGMNTEAFF. The CDR3 DNA is TGTGCCACTAGCAAACAGGGGGGGATGAACACTGAAGCTTTCTTT.